Following are 27 T cell receptor beta chains from one sample sequenced in a study of PD-1 blockade in classical Hodgkin lymphoma. The patients all showed relapse after autologous stem cell transplantation, while their brentuximab vedotin exposure varied. After PBMCs were thawed, their CD8+ T cells were isolated by magnetic negative selection. Libraries were prepared by immunoSEQ multiplex PCR; TCRdb keeps only in-frame clonotypes and omits some of them. This sample has about 950 clones, with approximately 83% found just once. The sample consisted of CD8+ T cells from blood, taken at baseline. The receptors derive from a human donor with classical Hodgkin lymphoma.

Notes on this clone: The same CDR3 also results from other DNA sequences found in this sample. The rearrangement links TRBV9 to TRBJ2-7; 8 positions match TRBD1. The V and J ends lost 3 bases and 4 bases, in that order; junction bases with no gene match: 3. The CDR3 totals 13 residues. Germline V gene data show CDR1 as SGDLS and CDR2 as YYNGEE. CDR3 DNA sequence: TGTGCCAGCAGCGCGGGGACAGGTTACGAGCAGTACTTC. It codes for CASSAGTGYEQYF.

This rearrangement joins TRBV6-5 to TRBJ1-1, with TRBD1 matching over 8 bases. The CDR3 contains 13 residues. Germline V gives CDR1 MNHEY, CDR2 SVGAGI. The trim removed 5 bases at V and 4 bases at J, leaving 3 bases unmatched. The CDR3 DNA reads as TGTGCCAGCAGTGACACAGGGGGCACTGAAGCTTTCTTT. Amino acids: CASSDTGGTEAFF.

This clone ranks as large. This chain links TRBV7-9 with TRBJ1-5; 7 bases line up with TRBD1. Looked up from germline, CDR1 is SEHNR and CDR2 is FQNEAQ (reference sequence). V lost 8 bases and J lost 7; bases outside the gene matches: 14. The CDR3 spans 15 residues. In DNA, the CDR3 is TGTGCCAGCGGACCCATTGGAGGGGGCAGACAGCCCCAGCATTTT. Amino acid sequence: CASGPIGGGRQPQHF.

CDR3 DNA: TGTGCCAGCAGCCAAGATAGGGGTAGTCCCGGGGAGCTGTTTTTT. The encoded protein is CASSQDRGSPGELFF. V usage is TRBV4-2 and J usage is TRBJ2-2, with D possibly being TRBD1 (5 bases). V lost 0 bases to trimming and J lost 6 bases, with 11 bases between them. Per the germline V gene, CDR1 is LGHNA and CDR2 is YNFKEQ. This CDR3 region has 15 residues.

The chain uses TRBV6-4 and TRBJ2-1; 12 positions match TRBD2. The V segment lost 3 bases and the J segment 8 bases; nucleotides outside the gene matches: 2. CDR1 and CDR2 from the germline V gene are MRHNA and SNTAGT. This CDR3 is 14 amino acids long. The CDR3 nucleotides read TGTGCCAGCAGTGATTCTAGCGGGAGGGATGAGCAGTTCTTC. It encodes CASSDSSGRDEQFF.

This clone was detected once. The V and J genes are TRBV5-5 and TRBJ1-1; D is unresolved. V dropped 0 bases and J dropped 1 base, with 4 bases sitting between them. There are 13 residues in the CDR3. Germline V lookup: CDR1 SGHKS, CDR2 YYEKEE (reference sequence). Here the CDR3 DNA reads TGTGCCAGCAGCTTGGGCTCGAACACTGAAGCTTTCTTT. Its translation is CASSLGSNTEAFF.

This rearrangement joins TRBV2 to TRBJ1-5; D call uncertain. Deletions cut 8 bases from V and 10 bases from J, with 15 bases between. The CDR3 is 12 amino acids. Germline loops: CDR1 SNHLY, CDR2 FYNNEI. CDR3 amino acids: CASREGMGPQHF. DNA of the CDR3: TGTGCCAGCCGGGAGGGAATGGGACCCCAGCATTTT.

The chain combines TRBV11-1 with TRBJ2-4; TRBD1 aligns across 9 bases. The CDR3 has 17 residues. Per germline, CDR1 SGHAT and CDR2 FQDESV (reference sequence). Unmatched junction bases numbered 16, after V lost 5 bases and J lost 8 bases. The CDR3 nucleotides are TGTGCCAGCAGCCCCATGGACAGGGGAATTTCCGGGGACATTCAGTACTTC. Residues: CASSPMDRGISGDIQYF.

The DNA of the CDR3 is TGTGCCAGCAGTTGGCGACAGGGTAATTCACCCCTCCACTTT. Protein product: CASSWRQGNSPLHF. The V gene is TRBV27, the J gene TRBJ1-6; 7 bases match TRBD1. V was clipped by 4 bases and J by 6 bases; unmatched bases: 3. Per germline, CDR1 MNHEY and CDR2 SMNVEV (reference sequence). The CDR3 has 14 amino acids.

The V call is TRBV19, the J call TRBJ1-1, with D tentatively TRBD1 (6 bases). Deletions cut 2 bases from V and 1 base from J, with 8 bases between. CDR3 length: 14 amino acids. Germline values: CDR1 LNHDA, CDR2 SQIVND (reference sequence). The CDR3: CASSIQGWNTEAFF. The CDR3 DNA sequence: TGTGCCAGTAGTATACAGGGGTGGAACACTGAAGCTTTCTTT.

V and J are TRBV27 and TRBJ2-7; perhaps D is TRBD1 or TRBD2 (5 bases each). From germline, CDR1 is MNHEY and CDR2 SMNVEV (reference sequence). This CDR3 is 15 amino acids long. V lost 2 bases and J lost 3, with 14 bases in between. CDR3 region: CASSLIAGTLYEQYF. The CDR3 nucleotides are TGTGCCAGCAGTTTAATAGCAGGGACCCTCTACGAGCAGTACTTC.

In DNA form, the CDR3 reads TGTGCCAGCAGTGTTTATAACACCGGGGAGCTGTTTTTT. It translates to CASSVYNTGELFF. The chain recombines TRBV2 with TRBJ2-2; D remains unclear. The germline V and J ends were trimmed by 4 bases and 2 bases, with 5 bases remaining between them. CDR1 is SNHLY, CDR2 FYNNEI, per germline. There are 13 residues in the CDR3.

The chain employs TRBV4-1 and TRBJ2-5; the D gene is possibly TRBD1 (5 bases). The J call may be in error: the DNA end matches TRBJ2-7 better. Germline CDR1 MGHRA, CDR2 YSYEKL. This CDR3 has 17 residues. CDR3 amino acids: CASSQVDMGFAWNEQYF. CDR3 bases: TGCGCCAGCAGCCAAGTGGACATGGGATTCGCATGGAACGAGCAGTACTTC.

V and J are TRBV7-8 and TRBJ1-5; possibly TRBD1 for D (5 bases). Germline loops: CDR1 SGHVS, CDR2 FQNEAQ. This CDR3 comprises 15 residues. V dropped 1 base and J dropped 4 bases, with 11 bases sitting between them. CDR3 DNA: TGTGCCAGCAGCTTAGAGAGGGGAGGAAATCAGCCCCAGCATTTT. Protein: CASSLERGGNQPQHF.

The chain carries TRBV7-2 and TRBJ1-5, with unresolved D. CDR3 length: 15 amino acids. The V gene's germline CDR1 is SGHTA and CDR2 FQGNSA. The ends were cut back, 0 bases at V and 1 base at J, with 7 bases in the middle. The CDR3 DNA reads TGTGCCAGCAGCTTAGCAGGGTTAAGCAATCAGCCCCAGCATTTT. Translated, it gives CASSLAGLSNQPQHF. Full variable domain (outside the CDR3, taken from reference TRBV7-2 and TRBJ1-5): GAGVSQSPSNKVTEKGKDVELRCDPISGHTALYWYRQSLGQGLEFLIYFQGNSAPDKSGLPSDRFSAERTGGSVSTLTIQRTQQEDSAVYLCASSLAGLSNQPQHFGDGTRLSIL.

This chain connects TRBV29-1 to TRBJ1-1, with D hard to call. CDR3 length: 15 amino acids. Germline V gene lookup returns CDR1 SQVTM and CDR2 ANQGSEA. Trimming left V 7 bases short and J 2 bases short, with 20 bases between. This chain's CDR3 is CSAFNADISNTEAFF. The CDR3 bases are TGCAGCGCCTTTAACGCAGACATATCCAACACTGAAGCTTTCTTT.

This clone turned up a few times. J is TRBJ1-4 and V is TRBV14; possibly TRBD1 for D (6 bases). Germline values: CDR1 SGHDN, CDR2 FVKESK. V shed 4 bases and J shed 4 bases, with 7 bases lying between them. The CDR3 has 13 amino acids. The CDR3 DNA reads as TGTGCCAGCAGCCCCAGGGGTAATGAAAAACTGTTTTTT. Translating gives CASSPRGNEKLFF.

This chain uses TRBV27 with TRBJ2-7, with a tentative D call TRBD2 (6 bases). This CDR3 contains 16 residues. The V and J ends lost 3 bases and 2 bases respectively, with 17 bases between them. In germline, CDR1 is MNHEY, CDR2 SMNVEV (reference sequence). The CDR3 spells CASSFLGGGSPYEQYF. The CDR3 DNA reads as TGTGCCAGCAGTTTTCTTGGCGGAGGGTCTCCCTACGAGCAGTACTTC.

This sequence joins TRBV6-5 and TRBJ2-2; no definite D call. V was trimmed by 0 bases and J by 1 base, leaving 6 bases between them. The CDR3 sequence is 15 residues long. Germline-derived CDR1 and CDR2 are MNHEY and SVGAGI. The CDR3 sequence: CASSYSDLNTGELFF. CDR3 DNA: TGTGCCAGCAGTTACTCCGACTTGAACACCGGGGAGCTGTTTTTT.

This chain joins TRBV29-1 and TRBJ2-5; tentatively, D is TRBD2 (5 bases). Germline V gene data show CDR1 as SQVTM and CDR2 as ANQGSEA. Between the trimmed V and J ends, which lost 1 base and 7 bases, there was a span of 10 bases. This CDR3 spans 12 amino acids. The CDR3 reads CSVEALVGTQYF. CDR3 DNA sequence: TGCAGCGTTGAAGCACTAGTTGGGACCCAGTACTTC.

The chain combines TRBV5-1 with TRBJ2-7; D may be TRBD1 (6 bases). This CDR3 is 14 amino acids long. The V gene's germline CDR1 is SGHRS and CDR2 YFSETQ. Trimming shortened V by 4 bases and J by 2 bases, and 13 bases separated the two germline ends. This CDR3 reads CASSTWDIPYEQYF. CDR3 DNA sequence: TGCGCCAGCAGCACGTGGGACATACCCTACGAGCAGTACTTC.

The chain joins TRBV5-8 to TRBJ2-3; no definite D call. V dropped 0 bases and J dropped 0 bases, with 11 bases sitting between them. CDR3 length: 16 amino acids. Germline V gene data show CDR1 as SGHTS and CDR2 as YDEGEE. CDR3 sequence: CASSLVSEYSTDTQYF. The DNA of the CDR3 is TGTGCCAGCAGCTTGGTATCAGAATATAGCACAGATACGCAGTATTTT.

The chain is built from TRBV10-3 and TRBJ1-6; D ambiguous. The CDR3 spans 15 residues. Trimming cost V 3 bases and J 0 bases, with 6 bases left between them. Germline CDR1 reads ENHRY; CDR2 reads SYGVKD. In DNA, the CDR3 is TGTGCCATCAGTGACCTGATCTCCTATAATTCACCCCTCCACTTT. It codes for CAISDLISYNSPLHF.

This clone came up once. This chain joins TRBV4-1 and TRBJ2-2; D is perhaps TRBD2 (5 bases). Germline V gene lookup returns CDR1 MGHRA and CDR2 YSYEKL. This CDR3 region has 16 residues. Trimming took 0 bases from V and 5 from J, leaving 13 bases between them. CDR3 region: CASSQDEGWITGELFF. DNA of the CDR3: TGCGCCAGCAGCCAAGACGAGGGTTGGATAACCGGGGAGCTGTTTTTT.

A note on this clone: The junction shows a germline mismatch at one end, possibly a read error. The J gene is TRBJ2-7, the V gene TRBV5-4, with TRBD2 matching over 9 bases. Germline CDR1 reads SGHNT; CDR2 reads YYREEE (reference sequence). The CDR3 extends over 15 amino acids. The CDR3 spells CANSSLAGPGYEQYF. The CDR3 DNA follows: TGTGCCAACAGCTCGCTAGCGGGACCGGGATACGAGCAGTACTTC.

The J gene is TRBJ2-1, the V gene TRBV5-6; 13 nucleotides match TRBD2. The CDR3 runs to 15 residues. Looked up from germline, CDR1 is SGHDT and CDR2 is YYEEEE. V lost 4 bases, J lost 9 bases, and 7 bases stayed unmatched. The CDR3 sequence is CASSRGLAGLFEQFF. CDR3 nucleotides: TGTGCCAGCAGCAGGGGACTAGCGGGATTGTTTGAGCAGTTCTTC. Using reference TRBV5-6 and TRBJ2-1 for the parts outside the CDR3, the full variable domain is DAGVTQSPTHLIKTRGQQVTLRCSPKSGHDTVSWYQQALGQGPQFIFQYYEEEERQRGNFPDRFSGHQFPNYSSELNVNALLLGDSALYLCASSRGLAGLFEQFFGPGTRLTVL.

The count of this clone is one. V and J are TRBV27 and TRBJ2-1; 10 nucleotides line up with TRBD1. The junction had 5 bases not matched to a gene; V was cut back by 6 bases and J by 0 bases. This CDR3 is 16 amino acids long. Germline V gives CDR1 MNHEY, CDR2 SMNVEV (reference sequence). The CDR3 protein is CASRRTGGSSYNEQFF. CDR3 DNA: TGTGCCAGCAGGCGGACAGGGGGATCCTCCTACAATGAGCAGTTCTTC.